The entry below describes one T cell receptor beta chain. This specimen belongs to a study of control samples from healthy donors and cancer patients. Clones were read by immunoSEQ multiplex PCR, and TCRdb kept only the in-frame ones, dropping some. The sample lists more than 85,000 clones, roughly 88% occurring once. This CDR3 has 14 residues. Germline CDR1 reads MGHRA; CDR2 reads YSYEKL. The ends were cut back, 0 bases at V and 11 bases at J, with 16 bases in the middle. Sequenced sample: PBMCs. The receptor was isolated from a woman aged 55 to 70 with lung cancer. The chain recombines TRBV4-1 with TRBJ1-1; no firm D call. Written as DNA, the CDR3 is TGCGCCAGCAGCCAAGAGGGTAATGGGTTTGGGGCTTTCTTT. This translates into CASSQEGNGFGAFF.